Below are 20 T cell receptor beta chains sequenced from a single sample in a study of monozygotic twins with inflammatory bowel disease. With the 5' RACE reads reprocessed, TCRdb shows one record per CDR3 protein and no DNA. This sample contains 440,000 or so distinct CDR3 sequences. The sequencing input was blood. The receptors shown here come from a human donor with ulcerative colitis or Crohn's disease, or a healthy co-twin of an affected twin (not recorded which).

The chain carries TRBV7-6 and TRBJ2-5; TCRdb indicates TRBD1, and absent DNA this call remains unverified. The CDR3 consists of 15 residues. Germline V gene lookup returns CDR1 SGHVS and CDR2 FNYEAQ. The CDR3 is CASSTRTGLSETQYF.

The V gene is TRBV7-9, the J gene TRBJ2-7; TCRdb designates TRBD1, a call that cannot be tested without DNA. The CDR3 covers 14 residues. The germline V gene has CDR1 SEHNR and CDR2 FQNEAQ (reference sequence). CDR3 sequence reads: CASSPRAGGNEQYF.

This sequence joins TRBV20-1 and TRBJ2-1. CDR1 and CDR2 (germline): DFQATT, SNEGSKA (reference sequence). The CDR3 consists of 12 residues. CDR3 protein: CSADGRINEQFF.

V usage is TRBV7-6 and J usage is TRBJ1-4; TCRdb reports TRBD1, a call that lacks DNA to check it against. The CDR3 has 15 amino acids. Looked up from germline, CDR1 is SGHVS and CDR2 is FNYEAQ. CDR3 amino acids: CASSPRTGILEKLFF.

The chain has TRBV5-1 and TRBJ2-5; TCRdb's D call of TRBD2 is untestable without DNA. This CDR3 is 15 amino acids long. The V gene's germline CDR1 is SGHRS and CDR2 YFSETQ. Here the CDR3 reads CASSLAGRPFEAQYF.

CDR3 residues: CASSLDRQGREKLFF. The rearrangement joins TRBV7-9 to TRBJ1-4; the D call from TCRdb, TRBD1, cannot be confirmed without DNA. Germline lookup yields CDR1 SEHNR and CDR2 FQNEAQ (reference sequence). The CDR3 has 15 amino acids.

The chain carries TRBV5-6 and TRBJ2-1; the TCRdb D gene call, TRBD1, has no DNA to confirm it. Germline CDR1 reads SGHDT; CDR2 reads YYEEEE. This CDR3 has 15 amino acids. The CDR3 sequence: CASSFRTAIYNEQFF. Variable domain in full (rest from reference TRBV5-6 and TRBJ2-1): DAGVTQSPTHLIKTRGQQVTLRCSPKSGHDTVSWYQQALGQGPQFIFQYYEEEERQRGNFPDRFSGHQFPNYSSELNVNALLLGDSALYLCASSFRTAIYNEQFFGPGTRLTVL.

The chain is built from TRBV11-1 and TRBJ2-5; TCRdb's D call of TRBD2 is untestable without DNA. This CDR3 spans 19 amino acids. The germline V gene has CDR1 SGHAT and CDR2 FQDESV (reference sequence). Here the CDR3 reads CASSLAMGLALTQQETQYF.

The rearrangement uses TRBV2 and TRBJ2-1; TCRdb returns TRBD2, unconfirmable since there is no DNA. Germline V gene sequence: CDR1 SNHLY, CDR2 FYNNEI. The CDR3 is made up of 18 amino acids. The CDR3 sequence: CASSAPRTSAGFYNEQFF.

The chain's CDR3 is CASSLSDPNYGYTF. The rearrangement links TRBV12-3 or TRBV12-4 to TRBJ1-2. CDR3 length: 14 amino acids.

The chain links TRBV7-2 to TRBJ2-3; TCRdb outputs TRBD1, but without DNA this stays unchecked. The CDR3 is made up of 15 amino acids. In germline, CDR1 is SGHTA, CDR2 FQGNSA. The CDR3 spells CASSLVQGLGDTQYF.

The V call is TRBV7-9, the J call TRBJ2-3; absent DNA, TCRdb's TRBD1 call cannot be checked. CDR1 and CDR2 (germline): SEHNR, FQNEAQ (reference sequence). This CDR3 region has 15 residues. Here the CDR3 reads CASSLRRGSTDTQYF.

The chain uses TRBV14 and TRBJ2-6. CDR1 is SGHDN and CDR2 is FVKESK in the germline V gene. The length of the CDR3 is 14 residues. Here the CDR3 reads CASSQVTGANVLTF.

The genes are TRBV5-1 and TRBJ2-7; the TCRdb D gene call, TRBD1, has no DNA to confirm it. Germline lookup yields CDR1 SGHRS and CDR2 YFSETQ. This CDR3 region has 14 residues. The CDR3 is CASSLEDHTREQYF. Looking up the rest from reference TRBV5-1 and TRBJ2-7 gives the full variable domain: KAGVTQTPRYLIKTRGQQVTLSCSPISGHRSVSWYQQTPGQGLQFLFEYFSETQRNKGNFPGRFSGRQFSNSRSEMNVSTLELGDSALYLCASSLEDHTREQYFGPGTRLTVT.

This sequence joins TRBV9 and TRBJ1-5; TCRdb's D call, TRBD1, is unchecked because there is no DNA. Per germline, CDR1 SGDLS and CDR2 YYNGEE. CDR3 length: 14 residues. CDR3 sequence reads: CASSVGAAGQPQHF.

This CDR3 reads CASSLVPVTYEQYF. The chain joins TRBV5-5 to TRBJ2-7. The CDR3 extends over 14 amino acids. CDR1 and CDR2 (germline): SGHKS, YYEKEE (reference sequence).

J is TRBJ2-2 and V is TRBV20-1; TCRdb designates TRBD1, a call that cannot be tested without DNA. CDR1 and CDR2 (germline): DFQATT, SNEGSKA (reference sequence). The CDR3 totals 16 residues. CDR3 sequence reads: CSARDLAGGHPGELFF.

This chain links TRBV20-1 with TRBJ2-5; TCRdb's assignment of TRBD1 cannot be checked, as there is no DNA. The germline V gene encodes CDR1 DFQATT and CDR2 SNEGSKA (reference sequence). The CDR3 consists of 13 residues. This CDR3 is CSASLGQVITQYF.

V and J are TRBV9 and TRBJ1-5. From germline, CDR1 is SGDLS and CDR2 YYNGEE. The CDR3 is made up of 15 amino acids. The CDR3 sequence: CASSPGPEGGQPQHF.

The chain joins TRBV3-1 to TRBJ2-1; TCRdb proposes TRBD2, but this gene call is untestable without DNA. The CDR3 sequence is 15 residues long. Germline lookup yields CDR1 LGHDT and CDR2 YNNKEL (reference sequence). The chain's CDR3 is CATTPSSGSWGEQFF.